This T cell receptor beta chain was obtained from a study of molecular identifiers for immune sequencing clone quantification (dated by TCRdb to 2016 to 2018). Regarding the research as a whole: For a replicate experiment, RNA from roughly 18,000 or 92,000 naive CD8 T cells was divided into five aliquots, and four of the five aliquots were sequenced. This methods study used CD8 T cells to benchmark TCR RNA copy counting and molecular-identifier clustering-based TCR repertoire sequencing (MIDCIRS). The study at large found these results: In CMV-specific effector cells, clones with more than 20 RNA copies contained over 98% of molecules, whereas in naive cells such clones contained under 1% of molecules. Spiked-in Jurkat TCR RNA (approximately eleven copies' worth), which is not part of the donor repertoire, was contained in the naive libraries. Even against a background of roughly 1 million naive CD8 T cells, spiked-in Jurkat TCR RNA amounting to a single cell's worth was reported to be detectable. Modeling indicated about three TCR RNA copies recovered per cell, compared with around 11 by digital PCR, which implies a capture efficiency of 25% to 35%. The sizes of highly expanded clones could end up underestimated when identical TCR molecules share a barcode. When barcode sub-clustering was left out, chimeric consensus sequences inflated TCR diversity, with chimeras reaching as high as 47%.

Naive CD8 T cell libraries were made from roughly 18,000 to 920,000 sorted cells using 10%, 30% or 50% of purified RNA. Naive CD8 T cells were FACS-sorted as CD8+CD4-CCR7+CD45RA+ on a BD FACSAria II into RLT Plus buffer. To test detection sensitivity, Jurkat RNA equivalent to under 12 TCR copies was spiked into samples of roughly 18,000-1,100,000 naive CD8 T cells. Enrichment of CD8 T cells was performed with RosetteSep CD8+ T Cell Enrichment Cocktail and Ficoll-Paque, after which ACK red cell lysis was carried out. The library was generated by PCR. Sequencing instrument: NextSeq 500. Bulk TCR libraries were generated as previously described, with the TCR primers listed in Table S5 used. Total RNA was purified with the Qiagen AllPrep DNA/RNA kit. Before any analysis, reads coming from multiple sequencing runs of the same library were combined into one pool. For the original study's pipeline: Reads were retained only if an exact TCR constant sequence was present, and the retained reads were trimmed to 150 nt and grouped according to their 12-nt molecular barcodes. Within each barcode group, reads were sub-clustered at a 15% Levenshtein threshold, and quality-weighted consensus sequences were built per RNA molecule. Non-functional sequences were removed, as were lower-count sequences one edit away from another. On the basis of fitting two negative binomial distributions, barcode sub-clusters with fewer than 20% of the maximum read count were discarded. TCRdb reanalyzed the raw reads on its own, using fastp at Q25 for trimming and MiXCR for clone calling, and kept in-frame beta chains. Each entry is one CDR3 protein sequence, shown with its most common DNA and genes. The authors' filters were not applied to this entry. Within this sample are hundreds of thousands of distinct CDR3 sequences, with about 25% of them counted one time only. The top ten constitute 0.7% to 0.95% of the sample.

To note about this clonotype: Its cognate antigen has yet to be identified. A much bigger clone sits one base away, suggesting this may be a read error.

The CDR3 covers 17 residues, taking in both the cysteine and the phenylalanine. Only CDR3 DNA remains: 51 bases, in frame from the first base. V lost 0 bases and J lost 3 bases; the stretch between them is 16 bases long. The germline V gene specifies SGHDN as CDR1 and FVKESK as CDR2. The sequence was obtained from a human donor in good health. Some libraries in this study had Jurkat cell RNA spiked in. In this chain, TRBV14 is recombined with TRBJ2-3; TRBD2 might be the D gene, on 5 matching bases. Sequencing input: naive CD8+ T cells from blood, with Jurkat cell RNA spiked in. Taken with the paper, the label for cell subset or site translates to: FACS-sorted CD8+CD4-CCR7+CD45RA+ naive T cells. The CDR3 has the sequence CASSQEGPAVFTDTQYF. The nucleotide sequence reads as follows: TGTGCCAGCAGCCAAGAAGGTCCAGCGGTTTTTACAGATACGCAGTATTTT.